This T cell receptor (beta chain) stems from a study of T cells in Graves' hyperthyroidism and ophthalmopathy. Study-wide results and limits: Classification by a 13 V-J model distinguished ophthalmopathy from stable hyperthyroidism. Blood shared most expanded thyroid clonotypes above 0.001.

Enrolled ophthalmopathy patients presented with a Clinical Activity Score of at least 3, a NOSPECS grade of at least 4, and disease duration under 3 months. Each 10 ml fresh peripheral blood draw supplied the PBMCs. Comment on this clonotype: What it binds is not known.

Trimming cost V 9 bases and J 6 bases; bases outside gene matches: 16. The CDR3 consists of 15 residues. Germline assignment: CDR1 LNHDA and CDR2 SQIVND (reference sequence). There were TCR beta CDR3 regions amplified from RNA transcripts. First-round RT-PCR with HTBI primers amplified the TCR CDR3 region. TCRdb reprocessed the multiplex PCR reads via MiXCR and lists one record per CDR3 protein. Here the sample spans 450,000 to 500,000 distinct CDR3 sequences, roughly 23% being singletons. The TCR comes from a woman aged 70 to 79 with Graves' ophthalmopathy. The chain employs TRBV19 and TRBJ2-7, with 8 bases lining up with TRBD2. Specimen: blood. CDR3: CASSLAGTSVVEQYF. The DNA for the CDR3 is TGTGCCAGCAGCTTAGCCGGGACTAGTGTTGTCGAGCAGTACTTC.